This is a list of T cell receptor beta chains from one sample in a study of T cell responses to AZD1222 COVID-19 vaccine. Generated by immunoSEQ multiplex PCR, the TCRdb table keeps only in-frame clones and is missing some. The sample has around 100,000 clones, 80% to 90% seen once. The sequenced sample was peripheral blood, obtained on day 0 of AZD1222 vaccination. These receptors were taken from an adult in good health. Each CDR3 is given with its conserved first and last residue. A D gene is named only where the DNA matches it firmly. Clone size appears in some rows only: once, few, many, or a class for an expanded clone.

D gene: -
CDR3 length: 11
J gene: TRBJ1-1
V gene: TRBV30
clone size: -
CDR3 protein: CAWSVRAEAFF
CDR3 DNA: TGTGCCTGGAGTGTACGCGCTGAAGCTTTCTTT

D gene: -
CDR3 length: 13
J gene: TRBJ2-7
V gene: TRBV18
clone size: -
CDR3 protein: CASSPRREGEQYF
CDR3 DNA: TGTGCCAGCTCACCACGGAGGGAAGGGGAGCAGTACTTC

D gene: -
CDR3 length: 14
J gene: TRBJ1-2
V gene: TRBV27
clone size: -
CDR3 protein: CASSPQGGHYGYTF
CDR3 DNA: TGTGCCAGCAGTCCCCAAGGAGGACACTATGGCTACACCTTC

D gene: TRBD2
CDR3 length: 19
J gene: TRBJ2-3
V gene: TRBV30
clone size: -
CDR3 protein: CAWSVNLREGLFSSDTQYF
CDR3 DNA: TGTGCCTGGAGCGTAAATCTGCGGGAGGGCCTCTTTTCTTCGGATACGCAGTATTTT

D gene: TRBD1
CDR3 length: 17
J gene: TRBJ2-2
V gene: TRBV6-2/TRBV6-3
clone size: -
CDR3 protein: CASSKGRDRGLIGELFF
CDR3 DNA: TGTGCCAGCAGTAAAGGCCGGGACAGGGGGCTCATCGGGGAGCTGTTTTTT

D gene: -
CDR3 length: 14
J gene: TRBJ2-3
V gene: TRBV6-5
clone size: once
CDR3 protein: CASSPFSSTDTQYF
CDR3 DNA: TGTGCCAGCAGTCCGTTCTCCAGCACAGATACGCAGTATTTT

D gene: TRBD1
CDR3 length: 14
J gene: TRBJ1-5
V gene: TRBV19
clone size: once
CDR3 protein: CASSVTGGNQPQHF
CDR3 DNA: TGTGCCAGTAGTGTTACAGGGGGCAATCAGCCCCAGCATTTT

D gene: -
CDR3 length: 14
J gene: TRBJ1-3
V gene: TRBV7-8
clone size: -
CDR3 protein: CASSLADPGNTIYF
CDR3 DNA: TGTGCCAGCAGCTTAGCGGATCCTGGAAACACCATATATTTT

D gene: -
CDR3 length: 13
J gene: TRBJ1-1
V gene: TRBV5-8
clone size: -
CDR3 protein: CASSLMRYTEAFF
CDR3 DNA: TGTGCCAGCAGCTTGATGAGGTACACTGAAGCTTTCTTT

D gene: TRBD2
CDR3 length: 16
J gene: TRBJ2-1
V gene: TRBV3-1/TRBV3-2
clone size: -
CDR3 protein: CASSHTGTSGYNEQFF
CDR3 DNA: TGTGCCAGCAGCCATACCGGGACTAGCGGTTACAATGAGCAGTTCTTC

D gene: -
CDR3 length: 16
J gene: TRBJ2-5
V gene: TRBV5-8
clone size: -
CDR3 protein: CASSPRKQGRSETQYF
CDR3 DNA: TGTGCCAGCAGCCCTAGGAAACAGGGTAGGAGCGAGACCCAGTACTTC

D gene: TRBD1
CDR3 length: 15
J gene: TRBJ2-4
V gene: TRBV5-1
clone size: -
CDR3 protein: CASTQGGQGTNIQYF
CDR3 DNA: TGCGCCAGCACACAGGGGGGACAGGGAACAAACATTCAGTACTTC

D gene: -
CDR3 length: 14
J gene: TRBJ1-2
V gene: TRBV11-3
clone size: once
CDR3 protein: CASSPGTTNYGYTF
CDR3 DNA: TGTGCCAGCAGCCCTGGGACGACTAACTATGGCTACACCTTC

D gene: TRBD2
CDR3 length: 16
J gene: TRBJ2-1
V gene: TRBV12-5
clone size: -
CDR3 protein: CASGLTPGLAGNEQFF
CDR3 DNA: TGTGCTAGTGGTTTGACCCCGGGACTAGCAGGGAATGAGCAGTTCTTC

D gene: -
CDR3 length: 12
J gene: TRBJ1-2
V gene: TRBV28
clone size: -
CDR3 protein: CANGDGDYGYTF
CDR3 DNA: TGTGCCAATGGGGACGGAGACTATGGCTACACCTTC

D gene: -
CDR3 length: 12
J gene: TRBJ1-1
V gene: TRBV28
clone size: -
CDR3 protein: CASSLLVGEAFF
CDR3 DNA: TGTGCCAGCAGTTTATTGGTCGGTGAAGCTTTCTTT

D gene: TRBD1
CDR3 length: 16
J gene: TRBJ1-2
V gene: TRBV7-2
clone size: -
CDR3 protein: CASSLARQGASGGYTF
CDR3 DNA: TGTGCCAGCAGCTTAGCGCGACAGGGAGCATCGGGGGGCTACACCTTC

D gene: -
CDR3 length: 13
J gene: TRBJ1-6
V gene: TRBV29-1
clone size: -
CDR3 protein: CSVLDSLNSPLHF
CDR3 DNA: TGCAGCGTTCTGGACAGTTTGAACTCACCCCTCCACTTT

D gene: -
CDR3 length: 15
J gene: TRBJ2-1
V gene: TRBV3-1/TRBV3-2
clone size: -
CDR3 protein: CASSQVGAHGNEQFF
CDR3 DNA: TGTGCCAGCAGCCAAGTAGGCGCACACGGCAATGAGCAGTTCTTC

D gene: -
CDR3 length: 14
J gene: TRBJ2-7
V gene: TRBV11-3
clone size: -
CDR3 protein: CASSLDALGAEQYF
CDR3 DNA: TGTGCCAGCAGCTTAGACGCACTAGGGGCCGAGCAGTACTTC

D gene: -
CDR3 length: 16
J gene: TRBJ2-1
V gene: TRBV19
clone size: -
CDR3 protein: CASSLVSRGLYNEQFF
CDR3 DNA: TGTGCCAGTAGTTTAGTTTCGCGGGGGCTTTACAATGAGCAGTTCTTC

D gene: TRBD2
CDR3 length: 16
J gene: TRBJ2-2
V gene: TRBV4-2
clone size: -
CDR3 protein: CASSGLAGSNTGELFF
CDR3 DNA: TGTGCCAGCAGTGGACTAGCGGGTAGTAACACCGGGGAGCTGTTTTTT

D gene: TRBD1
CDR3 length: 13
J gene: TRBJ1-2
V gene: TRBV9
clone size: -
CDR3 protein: CASSGGTGNSYTF
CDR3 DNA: TGTGCCAGCAGCGGGGGGACAGGGAATAGCTACACCTTC

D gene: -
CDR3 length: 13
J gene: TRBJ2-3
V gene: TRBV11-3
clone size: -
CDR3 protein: CASSLEGDRTKYF
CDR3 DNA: TGTGCCAGCAGCTTAGAGGGGGATCGGACGAAGTATTTT

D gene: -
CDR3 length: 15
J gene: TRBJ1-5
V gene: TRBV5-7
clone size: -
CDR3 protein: CASSLDMSGPKPQHF
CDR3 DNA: TGTGCCAGCAGCTTGGATATGTCGGGACCAAAGCCCCAGCATTTT

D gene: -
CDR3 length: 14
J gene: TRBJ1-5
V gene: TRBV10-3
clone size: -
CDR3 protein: CAISEGGWDQPQHF
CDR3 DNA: TGTGCCATCAGTGAGGGGGGGTGGGATCAGCCCCAGCATTTT

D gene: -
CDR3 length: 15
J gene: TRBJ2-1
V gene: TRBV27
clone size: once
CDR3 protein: CASSNKGGLNAEQFF
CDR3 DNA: TGTGCCAGCAGTAACAAGGGGGGGCTTAACGCTGAGCAGTTCTTC

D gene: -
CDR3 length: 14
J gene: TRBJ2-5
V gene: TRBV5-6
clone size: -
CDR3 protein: CASSPWDLRETQYF
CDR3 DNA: TGTGCCAGCAGCCCCTGGGACCTGCGAGAGACCCAGTACTTC

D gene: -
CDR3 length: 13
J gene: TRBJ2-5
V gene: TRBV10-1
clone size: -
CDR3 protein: CASSVGGRETQYF
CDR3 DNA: TGCGCCAGCAGTGTGGGGGGGCGAGAGACCCAGTACTTC

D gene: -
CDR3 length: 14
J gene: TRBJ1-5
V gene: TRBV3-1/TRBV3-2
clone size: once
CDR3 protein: CASSQLGSNQPQHF
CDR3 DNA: TGTGCCAGCAGCCAACTTGGTAGCAATCAGCCCCAGCATTTT

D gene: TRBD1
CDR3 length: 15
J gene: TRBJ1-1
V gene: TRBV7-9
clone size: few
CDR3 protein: CASSLGGTGRTEAFF
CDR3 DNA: TGTGCCAGCAGCTTAGGAGGGACAGGGCGGACTGAAGCTTTCTTT

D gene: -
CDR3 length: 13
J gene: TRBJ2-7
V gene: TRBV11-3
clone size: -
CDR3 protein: CASSPWDAYEQYF
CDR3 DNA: TGTGCCAGCAGCCCCTGGGACGCCTACGAGCAGTACTTC

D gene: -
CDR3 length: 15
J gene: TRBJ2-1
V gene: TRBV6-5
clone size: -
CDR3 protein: CASRTSTGSYNEQFF
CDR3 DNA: TGTGCCAGCAGAACTTCGACAGGCTCCTACAATGAGCAGTTCTTC